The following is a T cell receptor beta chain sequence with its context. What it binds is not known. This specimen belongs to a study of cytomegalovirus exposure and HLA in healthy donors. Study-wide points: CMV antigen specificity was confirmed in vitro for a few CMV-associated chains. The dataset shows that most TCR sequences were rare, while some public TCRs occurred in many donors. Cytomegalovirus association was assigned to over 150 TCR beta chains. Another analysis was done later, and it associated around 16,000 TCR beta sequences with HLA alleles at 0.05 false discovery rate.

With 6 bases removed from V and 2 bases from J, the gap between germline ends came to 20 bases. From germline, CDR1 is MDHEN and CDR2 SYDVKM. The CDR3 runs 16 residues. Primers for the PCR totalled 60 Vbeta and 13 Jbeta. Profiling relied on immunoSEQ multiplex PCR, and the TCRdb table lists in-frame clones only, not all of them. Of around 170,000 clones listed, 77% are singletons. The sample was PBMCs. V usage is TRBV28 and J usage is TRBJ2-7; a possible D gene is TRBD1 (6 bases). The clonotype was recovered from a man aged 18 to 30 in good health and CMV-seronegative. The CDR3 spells CASRPPLGQGPYEQYF. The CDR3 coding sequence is TGTGCCAGCAGACCCCCGCTCGGGCAGGGGCCCTACGAGCAGTACTTC.